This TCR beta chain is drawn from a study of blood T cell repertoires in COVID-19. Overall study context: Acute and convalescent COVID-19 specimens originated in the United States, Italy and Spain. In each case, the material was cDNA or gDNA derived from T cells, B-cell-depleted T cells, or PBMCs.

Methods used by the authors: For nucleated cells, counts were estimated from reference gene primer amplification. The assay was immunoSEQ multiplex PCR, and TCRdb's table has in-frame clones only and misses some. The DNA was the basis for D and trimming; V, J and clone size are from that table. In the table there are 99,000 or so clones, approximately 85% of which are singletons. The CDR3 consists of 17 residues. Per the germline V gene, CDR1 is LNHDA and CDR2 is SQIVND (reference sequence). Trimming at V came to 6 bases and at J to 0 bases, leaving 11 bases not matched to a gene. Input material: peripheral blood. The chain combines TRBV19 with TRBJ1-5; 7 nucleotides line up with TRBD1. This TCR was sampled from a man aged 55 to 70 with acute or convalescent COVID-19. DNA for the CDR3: TGTGCCAGTAGAGGAAGGACAGGAATCGGTAGCAATCAGCCCCAGCATTTT. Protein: CASRGRTGIGSNQPQHF.